This T cell receptor (beta chain) was obtained from a study of spatial heterogeneity in lung cancer. Study-wide background: In tumor regions, TCR transcript counts tracked strongly with a T cell module score from matched bulk RNA-seq.

Time point described: sample taken at primary tumor resection. By share, this clonotype ranks as large. Its antigen is not known. In the library, each TCR cDNA molecule bore its own unique molecular identifier. Using its own MiXCR run on the 5' RACE reads, TCRdb lists one record per CDR3 protein. The table has about 4,900 distinct CDR3 sequences, over 20% seen once. Findings and limits, study-wide: For expanded intratumoral alpha and beta TCRs, counts tracked tumor mutation counts.

The material was lung tumor tissue, obtained at surgery. The source of this sequence is a male donor with early-stage non-small cell lung cancer.

This chain's CDR3 is CASSPLSQGPFYNEQFF. The CDR3 coding sequence is TGTGCCAGCAGCCCTTTGTCACAGGGCCCTTTCTACAATGAGCAGTTCTTC. This chain links TRBV28 with TRBJ2-1; D might be TRBD1 (6 bases). The germline CDR1 and CDR2 sequences are MDHEN and SYDVKM. The CDR3 has 17 residues. V lost 6 bases, J lost 3 bases, and 21 bases lay in between.